This note documents a single TCR beta chain sequence. This sample was included in a study of Ad26.COV2.S vaccination and SARS-CoV-2 variants. Study at large: Once, or twice with 56 days between doses, Ad26.COV2.S was given intramuscularly.

The CDR3 is 11 amino acids. Germline V CDR1 and CDR2: SNHLY, FYNNEI. Between the trimmed V and J ends, which lost 11 bases and 4 bases, there was a span of 9 bases. The repertoire was sequenced with immunoSEQ multiplex PCR; TCRdb's copy has only in-frame clones and lacks some. In the table there are fewer than 800,000 clones, about 90% of which are singletons. Described treatment: about 20 received Ad26.COV2.S at low or high dose, single or two shots; about 5 received placebo; per-sample allocation not given. Material that was analyzed had been drawn on day 63 after the first vaccine or placebo injection.

The clonotype comes from a person between 18 and 65 years old who received the Ad26.COV2.S COVID-19 vaccine or a placebo. The gene calls are TRBV2 and TRBJ2-1; D remains unclear. The specimen comprised peripheral blood, sampled in a trial of Ad26.COV2.S vaccine versus placebo. The CDR3 reads CALSTYNEQFF. In nucleotides, the CDR3 is TGTGCCCTCTCTACTTACAATGAGCAGTTCTTC. The whole variable domain, filled in from reference TRBV2 and TRBJ2-1, reads EPEVTQTPSHQVTQMGQEVILRCVPISNHLYFYWYRQILGQKVEFLVSFYNNEISEKSEIFDDQFSVERPDGSNFTLKIRSTKLEDSAMYFCALSTYNEQFFGPGTRLTVL.